This TCR beta chain was identified during a study of regulatory T cells in long-lasting Graves disease. The time point here: persistent/refractory GD, antithyroid drugs over 5 years with positive TRAb. The TCR library used RNA extracted from PBMCs. Construction of the TCR beta libraries employed iRepertoire HTBI primers in conjunction with Arm-PCR of CDR3 regions. Each CDR3 protein gets one entry after TCRdb re-called the multiplex PCR reads with MiXCR. The table records 350,000 to 500,000 distinct CDR3 sequences, about 21% of them present only once. The sample was peripheral blood mononuclear cells (PBMCs), taken when the disease was refractory, from a patient treated with antithyroid drugs. The sequence was collected from a female donor with Graves disease.

The chain's CDR3 is CASSELSLLGGQGRNNEQFF. The CDR3 nucleotides are TGTGCCAGCAGTGAGCTCTCCCTTCTAGGGGGACAGGGTAGGAACAATGAGCAGTTCTTC. V gene TRBV25-1 combines with J gene TRBJ2-1; 9 bases are shared with TRBD1. Germline V CDR1 and CDR2: MGHDK, SYGVNS. The CDR3 totals 20 residues. Trimming removed 3 bases from V and 5 bases from J; junction bases left unmatched: 20.